This TCR beta chain was retrieved from a study of blood T cell repertoires in COVID-19. The germline CDR1 and CDR2 sequences are SGHAT and FQNNGV. V was clipped by 5 bases and J by 6 bases, with 12 bases between them. The CDR3 length is 13 residues. Original handling: Researchers report that nucleated cell counts were estimated from reference gene primer amplification. This table comes from immunoSEQ multiplex PCR, and its TCRdb copy is limited to in-frame clones, with some not included. The DNA gave D and trimming, while V, J and clone size come from that table. The data contain 100,000 or so clones, approximately 80% of them seen just once; the ten biggest clones take up 37%.

The specimen sequenced was peripheral blood. The V and J genes are TRBV11-2 and TRBJ2-3; no definite D call. The TCR originated in an elderly man with acute or convalescent COVID-19. The CDR3 is CASSADFGDTQYF. The CDR3 DNA is TGTGCCAGCAGCGCCGACTTTGGCGATACGCAGTATTTT.